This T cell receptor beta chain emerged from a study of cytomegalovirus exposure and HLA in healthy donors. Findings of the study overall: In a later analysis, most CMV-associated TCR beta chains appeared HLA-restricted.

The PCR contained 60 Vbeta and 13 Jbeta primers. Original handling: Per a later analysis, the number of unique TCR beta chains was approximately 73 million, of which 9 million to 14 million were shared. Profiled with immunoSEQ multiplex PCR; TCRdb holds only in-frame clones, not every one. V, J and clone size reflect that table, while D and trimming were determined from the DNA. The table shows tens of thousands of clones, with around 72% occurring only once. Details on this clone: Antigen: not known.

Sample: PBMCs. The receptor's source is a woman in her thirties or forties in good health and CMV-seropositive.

The CDR3 loop is CASSEQGGLDTQYF. Written as DNA, the CDR3 is TGTGCCAGCAGTGAACAGGGGGGATTAGATACGCAGTATTTT. The genes are TRBV2 and TRBJ2-3; a possible D gene is TRBD1 (7 bases). Per germline, CDR1 SNHLY and CDR2 FYNNEI. This CDR3 has 14 residues. V was trimmed by 2 bases and J by 5 bases, leaving 11 bases between them.